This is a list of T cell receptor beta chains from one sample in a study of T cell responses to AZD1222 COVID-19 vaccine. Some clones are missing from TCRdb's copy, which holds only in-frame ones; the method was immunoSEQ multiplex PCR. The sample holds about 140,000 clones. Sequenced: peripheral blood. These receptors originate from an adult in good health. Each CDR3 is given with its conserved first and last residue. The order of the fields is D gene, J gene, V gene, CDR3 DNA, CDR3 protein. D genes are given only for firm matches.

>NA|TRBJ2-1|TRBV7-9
TGTGCCAGCAGCGTACTAGTCAATGAGCAGTTCTTC
CASSVLVNEQFF
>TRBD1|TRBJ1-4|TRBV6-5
TGTGCCAGCAGTAACAGGGGGCCAAATGAAAAACTGTTTTTT
CASSNRGPNEKLFF
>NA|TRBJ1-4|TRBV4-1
TGCGCCAGCAGCCAAGCCCCCCGGGCCGGGAATGAAAAACTGTTTTTT
CASSQAPRAGNEKLFF
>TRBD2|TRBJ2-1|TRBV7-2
TGTGCCAGCAGCCGGACTAGCGGGGGGGTTTCCTACAATGAGCAGTTCTTC
CASSRTSGGVSYNEQFF
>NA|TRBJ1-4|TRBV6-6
TGTGCCAGCAGTTACAGGGTTTCTGAAAAACTGTTTTTT
CASSYRVSEKLFF
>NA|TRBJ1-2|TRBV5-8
TGTGCCAGCTCCCATGGGGGGCCTTCTAACTATGGCTACACCTTC
CASSHGGPSNYGYTF
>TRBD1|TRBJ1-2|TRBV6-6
TGTGCCAGCAGCCAAGGACAGGGGGCCAACTATGGCTACACCTTC
CASSQGQGANYGYTF
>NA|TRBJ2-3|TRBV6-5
TGTGGAGTACAGCGAACAATATCCACAGATACGCAGTATTTT
CGVQRTISTDTQYF
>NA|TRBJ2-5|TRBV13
TGTGCCAGCAGCTTAACAGGCTACCAAGAGACCCAGTACTTC
CASSLTGYQETQYF
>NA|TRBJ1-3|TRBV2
TGTGCCAGCAGTGAAGGGATAAGCAAAAACACCATATATTTT
CASSEGISKNTIYF
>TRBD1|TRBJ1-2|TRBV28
TGTGCCAGCAGTACCCGGGACAGGGGAGCACTCTATGGCTACACCTTC
CASSTRDRGALYGYTF
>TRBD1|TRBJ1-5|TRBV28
TGTGCCAGCATCCAGACAGGGCGCAATCAGCCCCAGCATTTT
CASIQTGRNQPQHF
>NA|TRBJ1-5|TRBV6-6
TGTGCCAGCAGTTACAGGGGTCATCAGCCCCAGCATTTT
CASSYRGHQPQHF
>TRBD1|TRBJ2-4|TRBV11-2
TGTGCCAGCAGCTCCTTCGGACAGGGAGTTTTGGTAAACATTCAGTACTTC
CASSSFGQGVLVNIQYF
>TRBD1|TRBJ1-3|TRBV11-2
TGTGCCAGCAGCTACCGAGGGACAGGGGCTGGAAACACCATATATTTT
CASSYRGTGAGNTIYF
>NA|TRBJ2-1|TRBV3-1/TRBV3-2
TGTGCCAGCAGCCAAGAGTACGGCTCCTACAATGAGCAGTTCTTC
CASSQEYGSYNEQFF
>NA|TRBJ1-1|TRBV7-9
TGTGCCAGCAGCTTAGATGGCCACCTGAACACTGAAGCTTTCTTT
CASSLDGHLNTEAFF
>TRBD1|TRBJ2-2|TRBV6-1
TGTGCCAGCAGTGTAGGGACAGGGTATGCTAGGACCGGGGAGCTGTTTTTT
CASSVGTGYARTGELFF
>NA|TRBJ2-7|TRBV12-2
TGTGCAAGTCGCTTAGAAGGGACACAGACCTACGAGCAGTACTTC
CASRLEGTQTYEQYF